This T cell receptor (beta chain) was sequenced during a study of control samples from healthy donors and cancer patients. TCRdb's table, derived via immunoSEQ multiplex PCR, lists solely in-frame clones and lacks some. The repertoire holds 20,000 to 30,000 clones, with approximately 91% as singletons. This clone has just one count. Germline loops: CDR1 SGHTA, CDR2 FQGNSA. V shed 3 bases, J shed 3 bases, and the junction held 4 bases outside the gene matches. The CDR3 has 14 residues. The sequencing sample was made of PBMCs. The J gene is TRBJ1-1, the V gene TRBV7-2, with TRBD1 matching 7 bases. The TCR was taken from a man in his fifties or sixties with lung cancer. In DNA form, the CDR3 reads TGTGCCAGCAGCTTCCTTGGGACAGACACTGAAGCTTTCTTT. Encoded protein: CASSFLGTDTEAFF. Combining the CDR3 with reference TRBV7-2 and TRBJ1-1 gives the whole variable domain GAGVSQSPSNKVTEKGKDVELRCDPISGHTALYWYRQSLGQGLEFLIYFQGNSAPDKSGLPSDRFSAERTGGSVSTLTIQRTQQEDSAVYLCASSFLGTDTEAFFGQGTRLTVV.